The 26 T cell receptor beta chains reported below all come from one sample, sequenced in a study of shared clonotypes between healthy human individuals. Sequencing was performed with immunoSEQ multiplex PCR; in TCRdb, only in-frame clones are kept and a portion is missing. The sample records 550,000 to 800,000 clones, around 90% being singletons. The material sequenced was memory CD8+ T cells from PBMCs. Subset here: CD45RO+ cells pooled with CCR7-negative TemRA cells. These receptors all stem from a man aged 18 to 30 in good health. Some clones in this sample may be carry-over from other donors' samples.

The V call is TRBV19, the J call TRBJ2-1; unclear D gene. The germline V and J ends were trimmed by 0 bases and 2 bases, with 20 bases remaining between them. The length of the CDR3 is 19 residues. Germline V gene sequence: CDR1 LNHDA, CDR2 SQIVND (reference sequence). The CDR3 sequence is CASSIDPYDQELPYNEQFF. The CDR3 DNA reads TGTGCCAGTAGTATAGATCCCTACGATCAGGAGCTTCCCTACAATGAGCAGTTCTTC.

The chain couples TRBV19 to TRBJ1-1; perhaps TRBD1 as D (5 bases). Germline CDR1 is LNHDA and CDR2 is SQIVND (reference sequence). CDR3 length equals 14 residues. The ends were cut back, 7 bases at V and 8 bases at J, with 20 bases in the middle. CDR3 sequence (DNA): TGTGCCAGTACCGTGGACCCACAAGGGACCGAAGCTTTCTTT. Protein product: CASTVDPQGTEAFF.

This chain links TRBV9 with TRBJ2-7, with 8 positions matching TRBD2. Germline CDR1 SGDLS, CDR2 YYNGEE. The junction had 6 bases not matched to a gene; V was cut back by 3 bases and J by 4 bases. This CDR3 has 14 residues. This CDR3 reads CASSGREGPYEQYF. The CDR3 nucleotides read TGTGCCAGCAGCGGACGGGAGGGCCCGTACGAGCAGTACTTC.

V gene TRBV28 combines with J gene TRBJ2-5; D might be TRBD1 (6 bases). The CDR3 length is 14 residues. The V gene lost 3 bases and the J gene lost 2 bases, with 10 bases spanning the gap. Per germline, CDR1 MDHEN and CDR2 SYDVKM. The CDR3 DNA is TGTGCCAGCAGTTTTGTGGGGACACAAGAGACCCAGTACTTC. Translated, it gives CASSFVGTQETQYF.

The CDR3 here is CASSLKVRRETYEQYF. In DNA, the CDR3 is TGTGCCAGCAGCTTAAAGGTTCGACGGGAAACCTACGAGCAGTACTTC. The chain recombines TRBV11-3 with TRBJ2-7, with D perhaps matching TRBD2 (5 bases). V was cut by 2 bases and J by 2 bases, with 16 bases left in between. Germline CDR1 and CDR2: SGHNT and YENEEA. The length of the CDR3 is 16 residues.

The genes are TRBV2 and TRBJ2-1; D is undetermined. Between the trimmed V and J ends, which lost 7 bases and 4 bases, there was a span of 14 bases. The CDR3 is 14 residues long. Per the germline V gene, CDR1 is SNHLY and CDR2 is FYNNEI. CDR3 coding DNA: TGTGCCAGCAAAACAGTCGGACGGTACAATGAGCAGTTCTTC. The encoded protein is CASKTVGRYNEQFF.

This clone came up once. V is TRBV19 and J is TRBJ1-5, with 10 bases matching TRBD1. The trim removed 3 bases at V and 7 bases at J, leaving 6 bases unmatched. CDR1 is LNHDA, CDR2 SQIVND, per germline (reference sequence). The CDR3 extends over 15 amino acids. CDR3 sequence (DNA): TGTGCCAGTAGTATTAAAGGGACAGGGGCACAGCCCCAGCATTTT. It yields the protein CASSIKGTGAQPQHF.

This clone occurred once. CDR3 sequence (DNA): TGTGCCAGCTCCGAACGGCTAGCGCTGGTTCCCTACGAGCAGTACTTC. It translates to CASSERLALVPYEQYF. V and J are TRBV18 and TRBJ2-7; maybe TRBD2 (6 bases). The germline gives CDR1 KGHSH, CDR2 LQKENI. The CDR3 is made up of 16 amino acids. Trimming removed 6 bases at V and 2 bases at J, with 20 bases between.

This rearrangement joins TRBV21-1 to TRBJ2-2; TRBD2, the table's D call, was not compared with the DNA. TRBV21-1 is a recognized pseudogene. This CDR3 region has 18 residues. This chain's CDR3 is CASVPGTSGSRSTGELFF. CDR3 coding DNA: TGTGCCAGCGTCCCCGGGACTAGCGGGAGTAGGAGCACCGGGGAGCTGTTTTTT.

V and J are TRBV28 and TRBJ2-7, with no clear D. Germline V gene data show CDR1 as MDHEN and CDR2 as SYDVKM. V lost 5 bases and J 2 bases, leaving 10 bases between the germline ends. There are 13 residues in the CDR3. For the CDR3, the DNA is TGTGCCAGCAGTGGATCTGTTCCCTACGAGCAGTACTTC. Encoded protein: CASSGSVPYEQYF.

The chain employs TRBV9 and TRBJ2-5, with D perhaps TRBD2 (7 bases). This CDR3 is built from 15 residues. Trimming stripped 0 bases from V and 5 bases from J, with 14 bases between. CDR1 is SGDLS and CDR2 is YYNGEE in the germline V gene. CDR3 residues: CASSVEGGGMETQYF. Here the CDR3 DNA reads TGTGCCAGCAGCGTAGAGGGAGGGGGGATGGAGACCCAGTACTTC. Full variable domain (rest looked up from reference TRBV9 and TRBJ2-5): DSGVTQTPKHLITATGQRVTLRCSPRSGDLSVYWYQQSLDQGLQFLIQYYNGEERAKGNILERFSAQQFPDLHSELNLSSLELGDSALYFCASSVEGGGMETQYFGPGTRLLVL.

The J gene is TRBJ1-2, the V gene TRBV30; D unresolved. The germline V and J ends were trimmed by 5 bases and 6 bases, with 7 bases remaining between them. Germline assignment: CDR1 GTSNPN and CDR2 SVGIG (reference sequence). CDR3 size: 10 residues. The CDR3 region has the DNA TGTGCCTGGTCCCGGAATGGCTACACCTTC. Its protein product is CAWSRNGYTF.

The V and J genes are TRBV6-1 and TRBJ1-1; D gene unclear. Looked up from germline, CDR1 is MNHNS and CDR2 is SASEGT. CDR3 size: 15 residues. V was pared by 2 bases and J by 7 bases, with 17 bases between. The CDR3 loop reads CASSEFVVAGDEAFF. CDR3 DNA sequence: TGTGCCAGCAGTGAATTTGTGGTGGCAGGCGATGAAGCTTTCTTT.

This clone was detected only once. This CDR3 is CATGQGKDEQYF. CDR3 nucleotide sequence: TGTGCCACCGGACAGGGGAAGGACGAGCAGTACTTC. The chain recombines TRBV10-3 with TRBJ2-7, with TRBD1 identical over 9 bases. Per germline, CDR1 ENHRY and CDR2 SYGVKD. The length of the CDR3 is 12 residues. J lost 5 bases, V lost 10 bases, and 6 bases had no gene match.

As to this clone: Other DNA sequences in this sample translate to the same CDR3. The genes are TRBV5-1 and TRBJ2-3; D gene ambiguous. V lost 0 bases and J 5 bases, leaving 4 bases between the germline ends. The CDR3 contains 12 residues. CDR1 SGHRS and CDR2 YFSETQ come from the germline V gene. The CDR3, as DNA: TGCGCCAGCAGCTTGGGGGGAGATACGCAGTATTTT. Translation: CASSLGGDTQYF.

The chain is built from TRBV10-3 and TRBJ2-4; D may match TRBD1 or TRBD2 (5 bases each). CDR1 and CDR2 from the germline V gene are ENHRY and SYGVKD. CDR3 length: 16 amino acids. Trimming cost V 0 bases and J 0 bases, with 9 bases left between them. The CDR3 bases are TGTGCCATCAGTGAGTCCCCAGGGACAGCCAAAAACATTCAGTACTTC. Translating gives CAISESPGTAKNIQYF.

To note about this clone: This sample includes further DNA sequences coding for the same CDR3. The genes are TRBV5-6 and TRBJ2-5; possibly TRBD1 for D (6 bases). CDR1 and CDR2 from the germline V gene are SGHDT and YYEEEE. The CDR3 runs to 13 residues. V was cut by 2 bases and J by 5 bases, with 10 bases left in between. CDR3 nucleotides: TGTGCCAGCAGCTTAGGGGGTAGGGAGACCCAGTACTTC. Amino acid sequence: CASSLGGRETQYF.

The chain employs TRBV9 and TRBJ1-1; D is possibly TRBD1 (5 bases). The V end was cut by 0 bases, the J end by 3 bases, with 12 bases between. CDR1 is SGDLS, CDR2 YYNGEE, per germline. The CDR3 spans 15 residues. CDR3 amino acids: CASSVEGDPYTEAFF. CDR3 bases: TGTGCCAGCAGCGTAGAAGGGGACCCCTACACTGAAGCTTTCTTT.

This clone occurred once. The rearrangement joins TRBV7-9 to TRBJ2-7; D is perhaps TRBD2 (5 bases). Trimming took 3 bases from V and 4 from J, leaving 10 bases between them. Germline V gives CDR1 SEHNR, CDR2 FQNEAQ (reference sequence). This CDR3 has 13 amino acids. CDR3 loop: CASSLGERYEQYF. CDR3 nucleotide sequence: TGTGCCAGCAGCTTGGGAGAGAGGTACGAGCAGTACTTC.

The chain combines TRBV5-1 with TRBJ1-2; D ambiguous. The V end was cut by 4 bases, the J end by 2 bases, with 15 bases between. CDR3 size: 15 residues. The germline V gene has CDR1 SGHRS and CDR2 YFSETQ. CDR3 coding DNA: TGCGCCAGCAGCCTGCAATGGGCGGTAAACTATGGCTACACCTTC. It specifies CASSLQWAVNYGYTF.

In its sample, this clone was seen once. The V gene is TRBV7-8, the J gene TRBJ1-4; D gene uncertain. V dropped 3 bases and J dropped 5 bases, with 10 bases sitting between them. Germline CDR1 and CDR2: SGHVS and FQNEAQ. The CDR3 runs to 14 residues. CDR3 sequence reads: CASSFEWGNEKLFF. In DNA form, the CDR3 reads TGTGCCAGCAGCTTCGAGTGGGGAAATGAAAAACTGTTTTTT.

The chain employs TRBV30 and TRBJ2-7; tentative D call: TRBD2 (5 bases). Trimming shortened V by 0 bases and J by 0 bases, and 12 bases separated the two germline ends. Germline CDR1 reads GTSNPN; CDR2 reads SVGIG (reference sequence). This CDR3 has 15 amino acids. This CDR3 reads CAWSVRGSGSYEQYF. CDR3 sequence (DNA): TGTGCCTGGAGTGTACGGGGTTCTGGCTCCTACGAGCAGTACTTC.

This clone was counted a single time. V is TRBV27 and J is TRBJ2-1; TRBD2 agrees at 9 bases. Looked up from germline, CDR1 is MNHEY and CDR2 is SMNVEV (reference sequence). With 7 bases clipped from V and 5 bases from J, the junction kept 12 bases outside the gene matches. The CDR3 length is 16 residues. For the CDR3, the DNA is TGTGCCAGCACCACCGTTACGACTAGCGGAAACAATGAGCAGTTCTTC. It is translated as CASTTVTTSGNNEQFF.

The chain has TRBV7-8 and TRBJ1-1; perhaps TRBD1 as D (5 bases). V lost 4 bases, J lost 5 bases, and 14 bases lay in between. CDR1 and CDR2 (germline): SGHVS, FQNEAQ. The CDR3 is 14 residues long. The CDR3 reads CASSSRQRGTEAFF. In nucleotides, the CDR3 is TGTGCCAGCAGCTCCAGACAGCGGGGGACTGAAGCTTTCTTT.

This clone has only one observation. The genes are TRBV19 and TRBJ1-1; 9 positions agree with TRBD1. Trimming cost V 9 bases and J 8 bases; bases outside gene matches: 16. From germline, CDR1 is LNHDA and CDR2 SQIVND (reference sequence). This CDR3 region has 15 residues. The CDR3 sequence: CASSRDREGHGEAFF. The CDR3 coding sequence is TGTGCCAGCTCACGGGACAGGGAAGGACATGGAGAAGCTTTCTTT.

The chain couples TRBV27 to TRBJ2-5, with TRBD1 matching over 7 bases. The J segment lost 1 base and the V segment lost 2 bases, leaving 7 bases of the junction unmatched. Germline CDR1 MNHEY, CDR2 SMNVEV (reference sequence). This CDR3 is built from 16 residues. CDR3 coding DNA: TGTGCCAGCAGTTTAAATCGCCGGGACAGCCAAGAGACCCAGTACTTC. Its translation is CASSLNRRDSQETQYF.